This T cell receptor (beta chain) emerged from a study of T cells in Graves' hyperthyroidism and ophthalmopathy. Findings and caveats of the study: Blood also showed most of the thyroid clonotypes that were expanded above 0.001. Ophthalmopathy was separated from stable hyperthyroidism by a 13 V-J model.

TCR beta CDR3 region amplification was performed from RNA transcripts. HTBI primers were used for first-round RT-PCR of the TCR CDR3. TCRdb called the multiplex PCR reads again in MiXCR, with one record for every CDR3 protein. This table has fewer than 350,000 distinct CDR3 sequences, roughly a fifth appearing once. Worth noting for this clonotype: What it binds is unknown.

The V gene end was trimmed by 8 bases and the J gene end by 3 bases; junction bases not matched to a gene: 11. Per the germline V gene, CDR1 is MDHEN and CDR2 is SYDVKM. This CDR3 comprises 15 residues. Subjects with ophthalmopathy showed a Clinical Activity Score no lower than 3, a NOSPECS grade no lower than 4, and a duration shorter than 3 months. The genes are TRBV28 and TRBJ2-5; 8 bases fit TRBD2. The sequence was collected from a man over 45 with Graves' ophthalmopathy. The sample comprised blood. The CDR3 loop reads CASAGGGGGKETQYF. The CDR3 DNA reads TGTGCCAGCGCCGGGGGAGGCGGGGGGAAAGAGACCCAGTACTTC.